This paragraph covers one T cell receptor beta chain sequence. Its antigen is not known. The data were obtained in a study of T cell responses to AZD1222 COVID-19 vaccine. Study conclusions and caveats: The donors showed a predominance of white British ancestry and of females, with possible underestimation of clonal diversity. Only a handful of AZD1222 recipients, several in all, had baseline seropositivity.

Using immunoSEQ multiplex PCR, the repertoire was profiled, and TCRdb retains in-frame clones only, with some absent. Of 150,000 to 200,000 clones in the sample, more than 80% were seen once. The CDR3 covers 11 residues. Germline-derived CDR1 and CDR2 are MDHEN and SYDVKM. V was clipped by 6 bases and J by 9 bases, with 12 bases between them. This specimen consisted of peripheral blood, obtained 28 days after the second dose of the MenACWY control vaccine. This sequence joins TRBV28 and TRBJ2-7, with D unclear. The receptor was derived from an adult who received the MenACWY meningococcal vaccine as a control. The CDR3: CASRRGQLQYF. The CDR3 bases are TGTGCCAGCAGAAGAGGTCAATTGCAGTACTTC.